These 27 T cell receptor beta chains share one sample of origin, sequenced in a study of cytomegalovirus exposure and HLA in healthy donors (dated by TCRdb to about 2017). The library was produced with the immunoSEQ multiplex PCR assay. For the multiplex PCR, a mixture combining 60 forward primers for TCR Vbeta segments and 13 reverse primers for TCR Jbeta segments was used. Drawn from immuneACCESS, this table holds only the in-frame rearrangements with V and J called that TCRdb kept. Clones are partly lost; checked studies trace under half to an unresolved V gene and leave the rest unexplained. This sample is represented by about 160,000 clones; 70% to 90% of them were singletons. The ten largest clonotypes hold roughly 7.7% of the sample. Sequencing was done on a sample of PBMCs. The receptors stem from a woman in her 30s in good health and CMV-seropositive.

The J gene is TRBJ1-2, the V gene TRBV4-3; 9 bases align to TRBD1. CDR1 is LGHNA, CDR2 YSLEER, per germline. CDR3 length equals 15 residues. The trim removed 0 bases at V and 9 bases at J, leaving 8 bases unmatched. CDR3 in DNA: TGCGCCAGCAGCCAAGAATCGGGACAGGGCGATAGCTACACCTTC. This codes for CASSQESGQGDSYTF.

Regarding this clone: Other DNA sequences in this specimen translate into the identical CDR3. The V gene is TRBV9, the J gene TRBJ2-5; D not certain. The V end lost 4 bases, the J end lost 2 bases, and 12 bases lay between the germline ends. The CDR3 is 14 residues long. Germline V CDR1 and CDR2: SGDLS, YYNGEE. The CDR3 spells CASSPSHPQETQYF. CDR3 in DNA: TGTGCCAGCAGCCCTTCACACCCTCAAGAGACCCAGTACTTC.

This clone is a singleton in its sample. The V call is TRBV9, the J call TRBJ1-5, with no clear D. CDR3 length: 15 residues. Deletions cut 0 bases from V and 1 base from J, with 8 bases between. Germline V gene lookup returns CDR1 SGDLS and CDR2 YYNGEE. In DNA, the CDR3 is TGTGCCAGCAGCGTAGGAGGCGCGAGCAATCAGCCCCAGCATTTT. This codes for CASSVGGASNQPQHF.

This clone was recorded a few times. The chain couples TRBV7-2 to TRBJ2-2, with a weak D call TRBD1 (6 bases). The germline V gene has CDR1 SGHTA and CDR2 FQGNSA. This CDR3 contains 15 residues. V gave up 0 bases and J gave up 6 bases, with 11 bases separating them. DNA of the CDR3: TGTGCCAGCAGCTTAGCGAGGGGGTGGGCCGGGGAGCTGTTTTTT. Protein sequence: CASSLARGWAGELFF.

CDR3 protein: CASSAQGATYNEQFF. DNA for the CDR3: TGTGCCAGCAGCGCCCAGGGGGCGACCTACAATGAGCAGTTCTTC. The chain has TRBV9 and TRBJ2-1; 8 bases fit TRBD1. V lost 3 bases, J lost 2 bases, and 4 bases stayed unmatched. The CDR3 length is 15 residues. The germline V gene encodes CDR1 SGDLS and CDR2 YYNGEE.

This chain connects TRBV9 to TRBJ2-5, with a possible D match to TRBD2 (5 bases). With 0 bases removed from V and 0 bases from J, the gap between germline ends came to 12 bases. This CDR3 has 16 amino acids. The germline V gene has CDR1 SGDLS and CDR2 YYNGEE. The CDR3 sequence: CASSVGSRTYQETQYF. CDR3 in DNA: TGTGCCAGCAGCGTAGGGTCACGGACTTACCAAGAGACCCAGTACTTC.

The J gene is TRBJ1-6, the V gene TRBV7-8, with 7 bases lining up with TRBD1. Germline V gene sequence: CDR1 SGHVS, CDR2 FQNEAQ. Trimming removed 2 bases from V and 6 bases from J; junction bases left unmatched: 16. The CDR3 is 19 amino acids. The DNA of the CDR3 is TGTGCCAGCAGCTTACCGATATGGGGCACAGGGGCAGCTAATTCACCCCTCCACTTT. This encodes CASSLPIWGTGAANSPLHF.

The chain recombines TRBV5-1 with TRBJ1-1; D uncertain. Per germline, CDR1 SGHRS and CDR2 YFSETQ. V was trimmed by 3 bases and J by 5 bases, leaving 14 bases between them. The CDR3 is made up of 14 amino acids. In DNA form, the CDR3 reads TGCGCCAGCAGCTGGGGAGGGATGGGGACTGAAGCTTTCTTT. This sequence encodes CASSWGGMGTEAFF.

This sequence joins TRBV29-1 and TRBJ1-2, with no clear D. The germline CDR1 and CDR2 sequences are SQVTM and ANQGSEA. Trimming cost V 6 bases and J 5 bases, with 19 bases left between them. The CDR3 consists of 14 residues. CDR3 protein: CSVLSAGLWYGYTF. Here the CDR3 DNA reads TGCAGCGTCCTCTCAGCGGGCTTGTGGTATGGCTACACCTTC.

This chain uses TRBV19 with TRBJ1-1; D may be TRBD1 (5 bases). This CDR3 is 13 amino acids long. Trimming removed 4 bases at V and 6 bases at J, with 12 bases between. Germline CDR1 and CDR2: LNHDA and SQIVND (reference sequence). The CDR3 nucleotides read TGTGCCAGTAGTAATACGGGGGGAGCTGAAGCTTTCTTT. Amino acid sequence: CASSNTGGAEAFF.

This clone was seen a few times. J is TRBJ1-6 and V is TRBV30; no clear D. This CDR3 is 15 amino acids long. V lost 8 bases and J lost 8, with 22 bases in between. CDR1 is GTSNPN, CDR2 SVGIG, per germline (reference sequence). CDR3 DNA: TGTGCCCCCCGCCTGACTGATTCGAGGGATTCACCCCTCCACTTT. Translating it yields CAPRLTDSRDSPLHF. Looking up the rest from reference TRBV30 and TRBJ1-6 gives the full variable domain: SQTIHQWPATLVQPVGSPLSLECTVEGTSNPNLYWYRQAAGRGLQLLFYSVGIGQISSEVPQNLSASRPQDRQFILSSKKLLLSDSGFYLCAPRLTDSRDSPLHFGNGTRLTVT.

CDR3 sequence reads: CASSITKRGNNEQFF. Written as DNA, the CDR3 is TGTGCCAGTAGTATAACGAAGCGGGGTAACAATGAGCAGTTCTTC. This chain uses TRBV19 with TRBJ2-1; TRBD2 matches at 7 bases. V lost 2 bases to trimming and J lost 5 bases; unmatched junction nucleotides: 6. CDR3 size: 15 residues. CDR1 is LNHDA, CDR2 SQIVND, per germline (reference sequence). Combining the CDR3 with reference TRBV19 and TRBJ2-1 gives the whole variable domain DGGITQSPKYLFRKEGQNVTLSCEQNLNHDAMYWYRQDPGQGLRLIYYSQIVNDFQKGDIAEGYSVSREKKESFPLTVTSAQKNPTAFYLCASSITKRGNNEQFFGPGTRLTVL.

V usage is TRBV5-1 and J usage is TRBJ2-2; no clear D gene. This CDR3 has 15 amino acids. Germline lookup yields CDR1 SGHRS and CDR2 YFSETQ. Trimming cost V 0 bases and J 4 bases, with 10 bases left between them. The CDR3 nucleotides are TGCGCCAGCAGCTTGGCGGTCCCGGGCACCGGGGAGCTGTTTTTT. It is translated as CASSLAVPGTGELFF.

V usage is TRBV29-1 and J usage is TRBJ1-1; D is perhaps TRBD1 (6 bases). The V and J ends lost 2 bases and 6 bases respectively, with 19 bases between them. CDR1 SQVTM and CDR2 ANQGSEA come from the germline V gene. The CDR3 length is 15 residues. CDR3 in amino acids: CSVELAGEGVPEAFF. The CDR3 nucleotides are TGCAGCGTTGAACTGGCAGGGGAAGGAGTCCCTGAAGCTTTCTTT.

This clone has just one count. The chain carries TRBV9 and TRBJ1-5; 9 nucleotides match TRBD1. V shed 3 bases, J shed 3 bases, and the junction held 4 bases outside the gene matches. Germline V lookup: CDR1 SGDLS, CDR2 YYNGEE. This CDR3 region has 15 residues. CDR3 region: CASSAGTGSNQPQHF. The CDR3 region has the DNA TGTGCCAGCAGCGCCGGGACAGGGTCCAATCAGCCCCAGCATTTT.

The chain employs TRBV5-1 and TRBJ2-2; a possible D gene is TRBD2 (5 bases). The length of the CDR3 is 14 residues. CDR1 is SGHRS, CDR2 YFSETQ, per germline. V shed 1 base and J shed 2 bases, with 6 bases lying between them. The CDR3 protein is CASSLTGNTGELFF. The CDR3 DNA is TGCGCCAGCAGCTTGACGGGAAACACCGGGGAGCTGTTTTTT.

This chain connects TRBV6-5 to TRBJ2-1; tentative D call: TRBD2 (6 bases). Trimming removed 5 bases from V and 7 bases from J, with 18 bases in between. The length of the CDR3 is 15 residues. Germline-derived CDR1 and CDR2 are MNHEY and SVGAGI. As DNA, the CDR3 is TGTGCCAGCAGTCTTACGGGCGGGGAGTTTAATGAGCAGTTCTTC. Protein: CASSLTGGEFNEQFF.

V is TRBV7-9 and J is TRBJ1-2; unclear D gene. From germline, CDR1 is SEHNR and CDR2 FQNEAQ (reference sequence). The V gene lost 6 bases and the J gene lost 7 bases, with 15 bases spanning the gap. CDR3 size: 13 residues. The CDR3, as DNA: TGTGCCAGCAGACAAGGGCCTAGCGGTGGCTACACCTTC. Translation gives CASRQGPSGGYTF.

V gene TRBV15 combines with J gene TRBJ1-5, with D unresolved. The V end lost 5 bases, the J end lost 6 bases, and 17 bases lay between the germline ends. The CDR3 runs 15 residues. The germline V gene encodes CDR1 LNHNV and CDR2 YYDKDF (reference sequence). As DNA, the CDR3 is TGTGCCACCAGCCCGACGAGGGAGGGTGGTCAGCCCCAGCATTTT. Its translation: CATSPTREGGQPQHF.

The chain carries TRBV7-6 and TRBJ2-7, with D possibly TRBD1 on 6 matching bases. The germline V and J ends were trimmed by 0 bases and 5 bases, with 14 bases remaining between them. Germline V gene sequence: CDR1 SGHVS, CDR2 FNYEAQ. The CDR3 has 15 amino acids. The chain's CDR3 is CASSLAPQGRHEQYF. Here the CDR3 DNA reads TGTGCCAGCAGCTTAGCCCCGCAGGGGCGACACGAGCAGTACTTC.

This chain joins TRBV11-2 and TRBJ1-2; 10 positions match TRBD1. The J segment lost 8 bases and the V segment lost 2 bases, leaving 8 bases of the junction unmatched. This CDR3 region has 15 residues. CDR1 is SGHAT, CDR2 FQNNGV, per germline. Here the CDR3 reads CASSLSGQGTGGYTF. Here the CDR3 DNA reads TGTGCCAGCAGCTTATCGGGACAGGGGACAGGAGGCTACACCTTC.

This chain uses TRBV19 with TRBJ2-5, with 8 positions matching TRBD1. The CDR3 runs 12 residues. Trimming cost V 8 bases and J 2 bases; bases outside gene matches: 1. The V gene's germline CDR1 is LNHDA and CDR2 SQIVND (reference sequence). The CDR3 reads CASWDRQETQYF. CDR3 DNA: TGTGCCAGTTGGGACAGGCAAGAGACCCAGTACTTC.

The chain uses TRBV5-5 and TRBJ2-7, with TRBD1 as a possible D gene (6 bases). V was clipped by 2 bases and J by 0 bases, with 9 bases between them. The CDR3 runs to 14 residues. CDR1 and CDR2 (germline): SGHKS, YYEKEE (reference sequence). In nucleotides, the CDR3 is TGTGCCAGCAGCTTCCAGGGGAGCTCCTACGAGCAGTACTTC. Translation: CASSFQGSSYEQYF.

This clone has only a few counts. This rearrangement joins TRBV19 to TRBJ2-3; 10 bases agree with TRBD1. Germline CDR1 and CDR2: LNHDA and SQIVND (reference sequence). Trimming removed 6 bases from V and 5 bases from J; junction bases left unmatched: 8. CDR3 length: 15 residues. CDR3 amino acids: CASSRGQGIRDTQYF. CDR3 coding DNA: TGTGCCAGTAGCCGGGGACAGGGGATCCGAGATACGCAGTATTTT. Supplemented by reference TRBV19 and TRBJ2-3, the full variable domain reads DGGITQSPKYLFRKEGQNVTLSCEQNLNHDAMYWYRQDPGQGLRLIYYSQIVNDFQKGDIAEGYSVSREKKESFPLTVTSAQKNPTAFYLCASSRGQGIRDTQYFGPGTRLTVL.

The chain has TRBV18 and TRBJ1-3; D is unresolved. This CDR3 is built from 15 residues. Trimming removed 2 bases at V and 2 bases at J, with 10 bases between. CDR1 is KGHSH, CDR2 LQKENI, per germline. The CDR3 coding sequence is TGTGCCAGCTCACCAGTGGCGCGGACTGGAAACACCATATATTTT. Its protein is CASSPVARTGNTIYF.

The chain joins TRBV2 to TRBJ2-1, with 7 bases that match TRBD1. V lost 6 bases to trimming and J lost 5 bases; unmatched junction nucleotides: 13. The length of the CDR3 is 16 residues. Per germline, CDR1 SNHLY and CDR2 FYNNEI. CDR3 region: CASRPEGGWGHNEQFF. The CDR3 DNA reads TGTGCCAGCAGACCGGAAGGGGGCTGGGGCCACAATGAGCAGTTCTTC.

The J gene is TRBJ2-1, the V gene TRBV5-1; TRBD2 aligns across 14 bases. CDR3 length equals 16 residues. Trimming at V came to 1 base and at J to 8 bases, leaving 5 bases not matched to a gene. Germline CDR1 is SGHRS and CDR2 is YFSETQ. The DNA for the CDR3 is TGCGCCAGCAGCTTGCAGGGGACTAGCGGGGGAGATGAGCAGTTCTTC. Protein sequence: CASSLQGTSGGDEQFF.